This entry lists 7 T cell receptor beta chains sequenced from one sample in a study of cytomegalovirus exposure and HLA in healthy donors. The PCR contained 60 Vbeta and 13 Jbeta primers. Clones were sequenced by immunoSEQ multiplex PCR, and TCRdb holds only the in-frame ones, with some missing. Here the sample spans around 97,000 clones, more than 75% being singletons. The specimen sequenced was PBMCs. The source of these receptors is a woman younger than 30 in good health and CMV-seropositive.

The chain links TRBV2 to TRBJ2-3, with 11 positions matching TRBD2. V lost 8 bases and J lost 4; bases outside the gene matches: 11. The CDR3 sequence is 16 residues long. Per the germline V gene, CDR1 is SNHLY and CDR2 is FYNNEI. The CDR3 loop is CASQGLAGGQADTQYF. The CDR3 DNA reads TGTGCCAGCCAGGGCTTAGCGGGGGGGCAGGCAGATACGCAGTATTTT.

The chain has TRBV29-1 and TRBJ2-7; weak D call: TRBD2 (7 bases). The CDR3 runs 14 residues. V was cut by 4 bases and J by 6 bases, with 19 bases left in between. CDR1 and CDR2 from the germline V gene are SQVTM and ANQGSEA. CDR3 amino acids: CSVVKGGGGAEQYF. DNA for the CDR3: TGCAGCGTTGTCAAGGGAGGGGGAGGGGCCGAGCAGTACTTC.

The chain recombines TRBV5-6 with TRBJ2-1; no clear D. In germline, CDR1 is SGHDT, CDR2 YYEEEE. Trimming removed 6 bases from V and 8 bases from J, with 18 bases in between. This CDR3 region has 14 residues. CDR3 loop: CASKLFRPPYEQFF. DNA for the CDR3: TGTGCCAGCAAGTTATTCAGGCCACCGTATGAGCAGTTCTTC.

The genes are TRBV27 and TRBJ2-3; no firm D call. V was trimmed by 7 bases and J by 4 bases, leaving 15 bases between them. CDR3 length equals 14 residues. In germline, CDR1 is MNHEY, CDR2 SMNVEV (reference sequence). The CDR3 sequence: CASTFQVGADTQYF. CDR3 in DNA: TGTGCCAGCACTTTTCAGGTGGGCGCAGATACGCAGTATTTT.

This clone has more than one count but fewer than ten. The chain employs TRBV7-9 and TRBJ1-1; TRBD1 is a possible D gene (6 bases). CDR3 size: 13 residues. Germline V gene sequence: CDR1 SEHNR, CDR2 FQNEAQ (reference sequence). The V and J ends lost 7 bases and 3 bases respectively, with 12 bases between them. DNA for the CDR3: TGTGCCAGCAACGACCAGGGGTACACTGAAGCTTTCTTT. Translating gives CASNDQGYTEAFF.

The chain combines TRBV6-1 with TRBJ2-7, with 7 bases lining up with TRBD1. Germline CDR1 reads MNHNS; CDR2 reads SASEGT. The trim removed 2 bases at V and 3 bases at J, leaving 4 bases unmatched. The CDR3 has 14 residues. The CDR3 bases are TGTGCCAGCAGTGAATCAGGGACAGTCTACGAGCAGTACTTC. As protein: CASSESGTVYEQYF.

The V and J genes are TRBV7-3 and TRBJ2-5; weak D call: TRBD2 (6 bases). Looked up from germline, CDR1 is SGHTA and CDR2 is FQGTGA. Trimming removed 0 bases at V and 2 bases at J, with 10 bases between. This CDR3 is 15 amino acids long. The CDR3 coding sequence is TGTGCCAGCAGCTTAACCCGGGGGTTTCAAGAGACCCAGTACTTC. Translating it yields CASSLTRGFQETQYF.